This T cell receptor beta chain derives from a study of CD8+ T cells in alopecia areata. Findings and limits, study-wide: Greater clonality was observed in lesional scalp samples, especially alopecia totalis/universalis, versus normal scalp.

Both peripheral blood and punch biopsies of lesional scalp skin were obtained from patients who had alopecia areata. CDR1 and CDR2 (germline): SGHAT, FQDESV (reference sequence). J lost 9 bases, V lost 5 bases, and 16 bases had no gene match. The CDR3 spans 16 residues. RNA was extracted and reverse transcribed into cDNA as the sequencing template. The table came from immunoSEQ multiplex PCR; TCRdb's copy has only in-frame clones and leaves some out. The data show roughly 140,000 clones, with 51% seen just once and over 0.75% held by the top ten. As regards this clone: Its antigen remains unknown.

The V call is TRBV11-1, the J call TRBJ2-1; 7 nucleotides line up with TRBD2. The material sequenced was CD4+ T cells sorted from blood, taken at week 0. The clonotype was recovered from a human donor with alopecia areata. The CDR3 loop reads CASSLLPSGTMGEQFF. The CDR3 DNA follows: TGTGCCAGCAGCCTCCTTCCTAGCGGCACTATGGGTGAGCAGTTCTTC.